Following are 32 T cell receptor beta chains from one sample sequenced in a study of blood T cell repertoires in COVID-19. Sequenced by immunoSEQ multiplex PCR; TCRdb stores in-frame clones only, minus some. Of some 130,000 clones in the sample, approximately 77% are singletons; the top ten hold roughly 20%. The specimen was peripheral blood. These TCRs come from an elderly man with acute or convalescent COVID-19.

V usage is TRBV28 and J usage is TRBJ1-5; no clear D. The CDR3 consists of 12 residues. CDR1 and CDR2 (germline): MDHEN, SYDVKM. V lost 7 bases and J 2 bases, leaving 6 bases between the germline ends. The CDR3 coding sequence is TGTGCCAGCACTAGACGCAATCAGCCCCAGCATTTT. Its protein is CASTRRNQPQHF.

The chain recombines TRBV10-3 with TRBJ1-2; D not resolved. The V end lost 4 bases, the J end lost 1 base, and 13 bases lay between the germline ends. The CDR3 is made up of 15 amino acids. Germline CDR1 reads ENHRY; CDR2 reads SYGVKD. CDR3 in DNA: TGTGCCATCAGTGGACGTCAAGGAGTTAACTATGGCTACACCTTC. As protein: CAISGRQGVNYGYTF.

This clone came up once. V and J are TRBV11-2 and TRBJ2-2; 13 positions match TRBD2. V trimming: 6 bases; J trimming: 7 bases; junction bases outside the gene matches: 5. The germline V gene has CDR1 SGHAT and CDR2 FQNNGV. The CDR3 spans 15 residues. CDR3 sequence: CASRGLAGASGELFF. The CDR3, as DNA: TGTGCCAGCAGAGGACTAGCGGGGGCAAGCGGGGAGCTGTTTTTT.

This sequence joins TRBV10-3 and TRBJ2-7, with TRBD2 identical over 11 bases. The J segment lost 5 bases and the V segment lost 0 bases, leaving 9 bases of the junction unmatched. The germline gives CDR1 ENHRY, CDR2 SYGVKD. The CDR3 has 17 residues. Here the CDR3 reads CAISESILAGGIDEQYF. In DNA, the CDR3 is TGTGCCATCAGTGAGTCGATTCTAGCGGGGGGCATAGACGAGCAGTACTTC.

CDR3 protein: CASSEGRGGSYNEQFF. The CDR3 bases are TGTGCCAGCAGTGAGGGTCGGGGGGGCTCCTACAATGAGCAGTTCTTC. This chain links TRBV2 with TRBJ2-1, with 8 nucleotides matching TRBD2. J gave up 0 bases and V 3 bases, and 4 bases lay outside the gene matches. Looked up from germline, CDR1 is SNHLY and CDR2 is FYNNEI. The CDR3 has 16 amino acids.

This chain uses TRBV5-1 with TRBJ2-7, with 9 bases aligning to TRBD1. The V and J ends lost 4 bases and 6 bases, in that order; junction bases with no gene match: 8. Germline-derived CDR1 and CDR2 are SGHRS and YFSETQ. CDR3 length equals 14 residues. DNA of the CDR3: TGCGCCAGCAGCCCGGGACAGGGCTACCTCGAGCAGTACTTC. Its protein is CASSPGQGYLEQYF.

V gene TRBV11-1 combines with J gene TRBJ1-1; tentative D call: TRBD1 (6 bases). V gave up 5 bases and J gave up 7 bases, with 20 bases separating them. This CDR3 has 15 amino acids. CDR1 is SGHAT, CDR2 FQDESV, per germline (reference sequence). The CDR3 bases are TGTGCCAGCAGCCTCCGGGACAATAGAAACCGTGAAGCTTTCTTT. This codes for CASSLRDNRNREAFF.

The rearrangement links TRBV7-2 to TRBJ2-5; 7 bases map to TRBD1. The V and J ends lost 5 bases and 4 bases, in that order; junction bases with no gene match: 7. Germline V CDR1 and CDR2: SGHTA, FQGNSA. The CDR3 runs 14 residues. Here the CDR3 DNA reads TGTGCCAGCAGCCCTCTCACAGGGGCAGAGACCCAGTACTTC. Translating gives CASSPLTGAETQYF.

The chain is built from TRBV2 and TRBJ2-7; weak D call: TRBD1 (6 bases). The CDR3 is 13 amino acids. Germline V CDR1 and CDR2: SNHLY, FYNNEI. V was pared by 6 bases and J by 5 bases, with 14 bases between. The CDR3 loop reads CASSGYRVNEQYF. CDR3 nucleotide sequence: TGTGCCAGCAGCGGTTACAGGGTCAACGAGCAGTACTTC.

The V and J genes are TRBV30 and TRBJ2-3, with D maybe TRBD1 (5 bases). V was clipped by 3 bases and J by 0 bases, with 10 bases between them. The CDR3 runs to 14 residues. The germline V gene has CDR1 GTSNPN and CDR2 SVGIG (reference sequence). The CDR3 DNA reads TGTGCCTGGAGGGGGCGTAGTAGCACAGATACGCAGTATTTT. Translation gives CAWRGRSSTDTQYF.

V gene TRBV6-5 combines with J gene TRBJ2-7, with 11 nucleotides matching TRBD2. The CDR3 runs 13 residues. The junction had 3 bases not matched to a gene; V was cut back by 5 bases and J by 6 bases. CDR1 and CDR2 (germline): MNHEY, SVGAGI. The CDR3 DNA is TGTGCCAGCAGTCAGGGGACTAGCGGCGAGCAGTACTTC. Its protein product is CASSQGTSGEQYF.

The CDR3 DNA is TGCAGCGTCGTACTTGGGACAGGGGGGACTAACGAGCAGTTCTTC. Its protein is CSVVLGTGGTNEQFF. V is TRBV29-1 and J is TRBJ2-1, with TRBD1 matching 11 bases. The germline V gene has CDR1 SQVTM and CDR2 ANQGSEA. The CDR3 runs to 15 residues. V trimming: 6 bases; J trimming: 10 bases; junction bases outside the gene matches: 14.

This chain joins TRBV5-1 and TRBJ2-2; D unclear. The V end lost 7 bases, the J end lost 4 bases, and 14 bases lay between the germline ends. The CDR3 runs to 14 residues. Germline V CDR1 and CDR2: SGHRS, YFSETQ. CDR3 residues: CASRKATATGELFF. CDR3 nucleotides: TGCGCCAGCCGAAAAGCCACTGCCACCGGGGAGCTGTTTTTT.

This clone was recorded a few times. The chain employs TRBV7-9 and TRBJ1-5; D gene unclear. Germline V gives CDR1 SEHNR, CDR2 FQNEAQ (reference sequence). V lost 2 bases, J lost 5 bases, and 10 bases lay in between. This CDR3 is built from 14 residues. CDR3 loop: CASSLFGQDQPQHF. CDR3 DNA sequence: TGTGCCAGCAGCTTATTTGGGCAGGATCAGCCCCAGCATTTT.

This chain uses TRBV9 with TRBJ2-5; D unclear. CDR3 length equals 17 residues. Trimming took off 0 bases at V and 7 bases at J, with 22 bases between the two ends. Per germline, CDR1 SGDLS and CDR2 YYNGEE. CDR3 bases: TGTGCCAGCAGCGTAGGTCCGGAACGTGGTGGTCGCGGGACCCAGTACTTC. It translates to CASSVGPERGGRGTQYF.

The chain couples TRBV11-2 to TRBJ2-5; 11 nucleotides agree with TRBD2. The V segment lost 4 bases and the J segment 2 bases; nucleotides outside the gene matches: 3. The CDR3 runs 15 residues. CDR1 is SGHAT, CDR2 FQNNGV, per germline. The CDR3 sequence is CASSSGLAEQETQYF. The CDR3 DNA sequence: TGTGCCAGCAGCTCGGGACTAGCGGAACAAGAGACCCAGTACTTC.

This clone was observed a few times. The chain is built from TRBV12-3 or TRBV12-4 and TRBJ1-5; D gene ambiguous. This CDR3 is 13 amino acids long. V lost 7 bases and J lost 6, with 13 bases in between. As DNA, the CDR3 is TGTGCCAGCACCGAAATCCACGGTCAGCCCCAGCATTTT. Translation: CASTEIHGQPQHF.

The chain joins TRBV5-1 to TRBJ2-5; 10 positions match TRBD2. Germline V CDR1 and CDR2: SGHRS, YFSETQ. This CDR3 is built from 15 residues. With V trimmed by 4 bases and J by 1 base, 4 bases remained unmatched. The CDR3 coding sequence is TGCGCCAGCAGCAGAAGGACTAGCGGCCAAGAGACCCAGTACTTC. Protein product: CASSRRTSGQETQYF.

The rearrangement links TRBV6-5 to TRBJ1-5; D call uncertain. V shed 7 bases and J shed 0 bases, with 13 bases lying between them. The germline CDR1 and CDR2 sequences are MNHEY and SVGAGI. The CDR3 is 15 amino acids. Here the CDR3 reads CASTYDGYSNQPQHF. The CDR3 nucleotides are TGTGCCAGCACCTACGATGGTTATAGCAATCAGCCCCAGCATTTT.

This chain uses TRBV9 with TRBJ2-6; 7 nucleotides align to TRBD1. The J segment lost 0 bases and the V segment lost 7 bases, leaving 10 bases of the junction unmatched. Germline CDR1 SGDLS, CDR2 YYNGEE. The CDR3 is 17 amino acids. The CDR3 region is CASQYDGQASGANVLTF. CDR3 in DNA: TGTGCCAGCCAATATGACGGACAGGCCTCTGGGGCCAACGTCCTGACTTTC.

The V call is TRBV15, the J call TRBJ2-2, with a possible D match to TRBD2 (6 bases). The CDR3 has 15 amino acids. The V gene lost 3 bases and the J gene lost 1 base, with 9 bases spanning the gap. In germline, CDR1 is LNHNV, CDR2 YYDKDF (reference sequence). The CDR3 loop is CATSRGGLNTGELFF. The CDR3, as DNA: TGTGCCACCAGCAGGGGGGGTTTGAACACCGGGGAGCTGTTTTTT.

V is TRBV7-2 and J is TRBJ2-1, with D possibly being TRBD2 (7 bases). Looked up from germline, CDR1 is SGHTA and CDR2 is FQGNSA. V lost 5 bases and J 9 bases, leaving 23 bases between the germline ends. The CDR3 contains 16 residues. In nucleotides, the CDR3 is TGTGCCAGCAGCATAAGTAATGGGGGGGCCAGTCTTGAGCAGTTCTTC. Translation gives CASSISNGGASLEQFF.

This clone was recorded once. CDR3 loop: CASSQPKKWETQYF. CDR3 bases: TGTGCCAGCAGTCAACCTAAAAAATGGGAGACCCAGTACTTC. The chain is built from TRBV28 and TRBJ2-5; D call uncertain. From germline, CDR1 is MDHEN and CDR2 SYDVKM. Trimming left V 5 bases short and J 5 bases short, with 15 bases between. The CDR3 runs 14 residues.

The chain couples TRBV6-5 to TRBJ2-3; a weak D match, TRBD1 (5 bases). CDR1 and CDR2 (germline): MNHEY, SVGAGI. This CDR3 has 16 amino acids. V was clipped by 0 bases and J by 2 bases, with 12 bases between them. CDR3 loop: CASSYSGQHYTDTQYF. CDR3 coding DNA: TGTGCCAGCAGTTACTCGGGGCAGCATTACACAGATACGCAGTATTTT.

Remarks on this clone: Relative to the germline gene, one junction end is altered; a read error may explain this. The chain is built from TRBV19 and TRBJ1-1, with D perhaps matching TRBD1 (6 bases). This CDR3 has 14 residues. Germline V lookup: CDR1 LNHDA, CDR2 SQIVND (reference sequence). The CDR3 DNA is TGTGCCAGTAGTACTCCGGTATGGACAGCTGAGGCTTTCTTT. Translated, it gives CASSTPVWTAEAFF.

V and J are TRBV18 and TRBJ2-6; maybe TRBD2 (6 bases). V gave up 3 bases and J gave up 1 base, with 16 bases separating them. Germline V gives CDR1 KGHSH, CDR2 LQKENI. This CDR3 comprises 18 residues. CDR3 nucleotides: TGTGCCAGCTCACCGGGCGTGGCGGGATCGTCTGGGGCCAACGTCCTGACTTTC. As protein: CASSPGVAGSSGANVLTF.

The chain couples TRBV2 to TRBJ1-1; D gene unclear. Germline V lookup: CDR1 SNHLY, CDR2 FYNNEI. The CDR3 runs 14 residues. V shed 6 bases and J shed 0 bases, with 11 bases lying between them. The CDR3 sequence: CASRYEAVNTEAFF. In nucleotides, the CDR3 is TGTGCCAGCAGGTACGAGGCCGTGAACACTGAAGCTTTCTTT.

This clone was detected only once. This chain connects TRBV30 to TRBJ1-2, with unresolved D. This CDR3 comprises 13 residues. Per germline, CDR1 GTSNPN and CDR2 SVGIG (reference sequence). V was pared by 0 bases and J by 4 bases, with 9 bases between. CDR3 protein: CAWSVQAGYGYTF. DNA of the CDR3: TGTGCCTGGAGTGTCCAGGCGGGCTATGGCTACACCTTC.

The J gene is TRBJ2-3, the V gene TRBV4-1; tentatively, D is TRBD2 (6 bases). Trimming shortened V by 0 bases and J by 10 bases, and 14 bases separated the two germline ends. There are 14 residues in the CDR3. The V gene's germline CDR1 is MGHRA and CDR2 YSYEKL. CDR3 sequence reads: CASSQEPQLAAQYF. CDR3 coding DNA: TGCGCCAGCAGCCAAGAGCCGCAACTAGCCGCGCAGTATTTT.

The chain uses TRBV5-1 and TRBJ1-5; D remains ambiguous. V was shortened by 0 bases and J by 2 bases, with 6 bases between the two germline ends. This CDR3 has 14 residues. CDR1 is SGHRS and CDR2 is YFSETQ in the germline V gene. CDR3 residues: CASSLGSGNQPQHF. As DNA, the CDR3 is TGCGCCAGCAGCTTGGGCAGTGGCAATCAGCCCCAGCATTTT.

The chain uses TRBV6-5 and TRBJ1-1, with TRBD1 matching 8 bases. The CDR3 spans 14 residues. The V gene's germline CDR1 is MNHEY and CDR2 SVGAGI. With 7 bases clipped from V and 2 bases from J, the junction kept 6 bases outside the gene matches. This chain's CDR3 is CASTYGQGNTEAFF. The CDR3 region has the DNA TGTGCCAGCACCTATGGACAGGGCAACACTGAAGCTTTCTTT.

This clone has just a few counts. Additional DNA sequences in this sample encode the identical CDR3. The J gene is TRBJ2-1, the V gene TRBV27, with 9 bases that match TRBD2. Germline V lookup: CDR1 MNHEY, CDR2 SMNVEV (reference sequence). Trimming at V came to 7 bases and at J to 7 bases, leaving 8 bases not matched to a gene. The CDR3 extends over 14 amino acids. As DNA, the CDR3 is TGTGCCAGCAAACGGGCGGGGGGGCATAATGAGCAGTTCTTC. This translates into CASKRAGGHNEQFF.